One and the same sample provided the 27 T cell receptor beta chains below, sequenced in a study of T cell clones after liver transplantation. Libraries were prepared by immunoSEQ multiplex PCR; TCRdb keeps only in-frame clonotypes and omits some of them. The sample has 20,000 to 25,000 clones, about 70% seen once. The sample was CD4+ T cells from blood, taken before liver transplant. Receptor source: a human donor who received a liver transplant.

The chain couples TRBV6-1 to TRBJ2-5, with TRBD2 matching over 16 bases. Trimming at V came to 2 bases and at J to 5 bases, leaving 8 bases not matched to a gene. The CDR3 loop spans 18 amino acids. Germline-derived CDR1 and CDR2 are MNHNS and SASEGT. This CDR3 is CASSEFPGLAGGRETQYF. The CDR3, as DNA: TGTGCCAGCAGTGAATTTCCGGGACTAGCGGGGGGGCGCGAGACCCAGTACTTC.

The CDR3 DNA is TGTGCCAGCTCTCCCGTGGACAGGTCCTTTTCCTATGGCTACACCTTC. It codes for CASSPVDRSFSYGYTF. The chain is built from TRBV18 and TRBJ1-2; TRBD1 aligns across 7 bases. The CDR3 runs 16 residues. Germline values: CDR1 KGHSH, CDR2 LQKENI. The ends lost 6 bases at V and 4 bases at J; junction bases unmatched: 14.

J is TRBJ2-5 and V is TRBV5-8, with 7 bases that match TRBD1. The germline CDR1 and CDR2 sequences are SGHTS and YDEGEE. Losses at the gene ends were 6 bases for V and 7 bases for J; bases not matched to a gene: 9. This CDR3 comprises 13 residues. The CDR3 bases are TGTGCCAGCATACAAAGGGGGCGTCGGACCCAGTACTTC. It yields the protein CASIQRGRRTQYF.

V gene TRBV5-1 combines with J gene TRBJ1-5; D is uncertain. The CDR3 length is 14 residues. CDR1 and CDR2 (germline): SGHRS, YFSETQ. The V gene lost 4 bases and the J gene lost 7 bases, with 15 bases spanning the gap. CDR3 DNA sequence: TGCGCCAGCAGCCCAGGATTTCTTGGGCAGCCCCAGCATTTT. Its translation is CASSPGFLGQPQHF.

The chain has TRBV28 and TRBJ2-1; no clear D. The germline gives CDR1 MDHEN, CDR2 SYDVKM. This CDR3 is built from 12 residues. The germline V and J ends were trimmed by 8 bases and 4 bases, with 9 bases remaining between them. In DNA form, the CDR3 reads TGTGCCAGCCAGACACTTTACAATGAGCAGTTCTTC. It codes for CASQTLYNEQFF.

This chain links TRBV9 with TRBJ1-1; TRBD1 is a possible D gene (5 bases). This CDR3 is 15 amino acids long. Germline CDR1 reads SGDLS; CDR2 reads YYNGEE. Trimming took 3 bases from V and 2 from J, leaving 14 bases between them. The CDR3 sequence: CASSASGQKNTEAFF. In DNA form, the CDR3 reads TGTGCCAGCAGCGCCTCGGGGCAAAAAAACACTGAAGCTTTCTTT.

This clone was detected only a few times. The chain combines TRBV7-9 with TRBJ2-4; D may be TRBD1 (5 bases). This CDR3 has 14 amino acids. V dropped 1 base and J dropped 6 bases, with 10 bases sitting between them. Looked up from germline, CDR1 is SEHNR and CDR2 is FQNEAQ (reference sequence). The DNA for the CDR3 is TGTGCCAGCAGCTTAGAACAGGATCCAAACATTCAGTACTTC. Encoded protein: CASSLEQDPNIQYF.

In this sample, this clone turned up a few times. The chain links TRBV7-2 to TRBJ1-1; no reliable D call. CDR1 SGHTA and CDR2 FQGNSA come from the germline V gene. The V end was cut by 4 bases, the J end by 0 bases, with 6 bases between. There are 13 residues in the CDR3. The CDR3 DNA follows: TGTGCCAGCAGCTCAATAATGAACACTGAAGCTTTCTTT. Its protein is CASSSIMNTEAFF. The full variable domain, its missing parts supplied by reference TRBV7-2 and TRBJ1-1, is GAGVSQSPSNKVTEKGKDVELRCDPISGHTALYWYRQSLGQGLEFLIYFQGNSAPDKSGLPSDRFSAERTGGSVSTLTIQRTQQEDSAVYLCASSSIMNTEAFFGQGTRLTVV.

This clone was counted once. The chain carries TRBV28 and TRBJ2-3; 11 bases map to TRBD2. From germline, CDR1 is MDHEN and CDR2 SYDVKM. The CDR3 loop spans 16 amino acids. Trimming took 1 base from V and 3 from J; bases not matched to a gene: 3. CDR3 loop: CASSLFLAGGTDTQYF. As DNA, the CDR3 is TGTGCCAGCAGTTTATTTCTAGCGGGGGGAACAGATACGCAGTATTTT.

The rearrangement links TRBV11-2 to TRBJ1-4; D gene uncertain. V was cut by 5 bases and J by 4 bases, with 8 bases left in between. CDR3 length: 13 amino acids. Germline CDR1 reads SGHAT; CDR2 reads FQNNGV. For the CDR3, the DNA is TGTGCCAGCAGCCCAGGTCTTAATGAAAAACTGTTTTTT. It is translated as CASSPGLNEKLFF.

This clone showed up just a few times. The rearrangement joins TRBV5-6 to TRBJ2-5, with D possibly being TRBD1 (6 bases). Trimming cost V 1 base and J 5 bases, with 12 bases left between them. CDR3 length: 14 residues. Per germline, CDR1 SGHDT and CDR2 YYEEEE. CDR3 protein: CASSLTGIEETQYF. In DNA, the CDR3 is TGTGCCAGCAGCTTGACAGGGATTGAGGAGACCCAGTACTTC.

This clone came up once. V is TRBV12-5 and J is TRBJ1-5; the match to TRBD1 covers 7 bases. The V and J ends lost 0 bases and 4 bases, in that order; junction bases with no gene match: 12. Per the germline V gene, CDR1 is LGHNT and CDR2 is FRNRAP. This CDR3 has 18 residues. Here the CDR3 reads CASGLVHPQGDPNQPQHF. The CDR3 bases are TGTGCTAGTGGTTTGGTACACCCCCAGGGGGACCCGAATCAGCCCCAGCATTTT.

A remark on this clone: One junction end disagrees with the germline gene, perhaps due to a read error. The rearrangement uses TRBV7-7 and TRBJ1-1, with 7 nucleotides matching TRBD1. Germline lookup yields CDR1 SSHAT and CDR2 FNYEAQ (reference sequence). The CDR3 length is 15 residues. CDR3 in amino acids: CASSPPRTGLAEAFF. For the CDR3, the DNA is TGTGCTAGCAGCCCACCCCGGACAGGCCTCGCTGAAGCTTTCTTT.

The chain links TRBV5-6 to TRBJ1-6; D not resolved. The CDR3 contains 13 residues. The V gene's germline CDR1 is SGHDT and CDR2 YYEEEE. V was clipped by 2 bases and J by 8 bases, with 8 bases between them. The CDR3 reads CASSFSWDSPLHF. The DNA for the CDR3 is TGTGCCAGCAGCTTTTCTTGGGATTCACCCCTCCACTTT.

The chain recombines TRBV29-1 with TRBJ2-7; D is ambiguous. There are 12 residues in the CDR3. V was trimmed by 3 bases and J by 3 bases, leaving 9 bases between them. CDR1 is SQVTM, CDR2 ANQGSEA, per germline. CDR3 bases: TGCAGCGTTGATCGACACAACTACGAGCAGTACGTC. It is translated as CSVDRHNYEQYV.

The chain is built from TRBV30 and TRBJ1-2; 8 bases match TRBD1. Germline loops: CDR1 GTSNPN, CDR2 SVGIG (reference sequence). Trimming took 0 bases from V and 1 from J; bases not matched to a gene: 7. The CDR3 extends over 16 amino acids. The CDR3 reads CAWSVPGTGYNYGYTF. As DNA, the CDR3 is TGTGCCTGGAGTGTACCCGGGACAGGATATAACTATGGCTACACCTTC.

This clone appeared a few times. V and J are TRBV28 and TRBJ2-5; TRBD2 matches 8 bases. The trim removed 6 bases at V and 4 bases at J, leaving 1 base unmatched. The CDR3 spans 12 residues. CDR1 is MDHEN, CDR2 SYDVKM, per germline. The CDR3 coding sequence is TGTGCCAGCAGCGCGGGGGGAGAGACCCAGTACTTC. Residues: CASSAGGETQYF.

The chain couples TRBV5-1 to TRBJ2-3; unclear D gene. Germline lookup yields CDR1 SGHRS and CDR2 YFSETQ. This CDR3 is built from 15 residues. V was trimmed by 1 base and J by 1 base, leaving 10 bases between them. Here the CDR3 reads CASSLKGMGTDTQYF. The CDR3 coding sequence is TGCGCCAGCAGCTTGAAGGGTATGGGCACAGATACGCAGTATTTT.

This chain uses TRBV11-2 with TRBJ2-7; weak D call: TRBD2 (6 bases). Trimming took 1 base from V and 2 from J, leaving 15 bases between them. CDR3 size: 16 residues. The germline V gene has CDR1 SGHAT and CDR2 FQNNGV. DNA of the CDR3: TGTGCCAGCAGCTTAGTCGAAGTCGCGGGAACCTACGAGCAGTACTTC. It specifies CASSLVEVAGTYEQYF.

The chain combines TRBV6-5 with TRBJ1-3; D is undetermined. Germline V gives CDR1 MNHEY, CDR2 SVGAGI. Trimming removed 5 bases from V and 4 bases from J, with 15 bases in between. CDR3 length equals 15 residues. The CDR3 DNA reads TGTGCCAGCAGTAGGGCTGCGGGCGGGGGAAACACCATATATTTT. It is translated as CASSRAAGGGNTIYF.

The chain uses TRBV7-2 and TRBJ2-7; TRBD2 matches 8 bases. V dropped 1 base and J dropped 0; count of bases not matched to a gene: 2. Looked up from germline, CDR1 is SGHTA and CDR2 is FQGNSA. The CDR3 consists of 15 residues. The CDR3 nucleotides read TGTGCCAGCAGCTTAGGAGGGACTAGCTCCTACGAGCAGTACGTC. Its translation: CASSLGGTSSYEQYV.

This chain joins TRBV19 and TRBJ2-6, with D hard to call. This CDR3 contains 16 residues. The V gene lost 6 bases and the J gene lost 4 bases, with 16 bases spanning the gap. In germline, CDR1 is LNHDA, CDR2 SQIVND (reference sequence). Here the CDR3 reads CASRIPQAHGANVLTF. The CDR3 bases are TGTGCCAGTAGAATACCACAAGCTCACGGGGCCAACGTCCTGACTTTC. Full variable domain (remainder filled in from reference TRBV19 and TRBJ2-6): DGGITQSPKYLFRKEGQNVTLSCEQNLNHDAMYWYRQDPGQGLRLIYYSQIVNDFQKGDIAEGYSVSREKKESFPLTVTSAQKNPTAFYLCASRIPQAHGANVLTFGAGSRLTVL.

About this clone: This specimen includes other DNA sequences encoding the same CDR3. The J gene is TRBJ1-5, the V gene TRBV5-1; 7 nucleotides line up with TRBD1. The CDR3 covers 15 residues. The ends lost 0 bases at V and 5 bases at J; junction bases unmatched: 5. Germline V lookup: CDR1 SGHRS, CDR2 YFSETQ. In DNA, the CDR3 is TGCGCCAGCAGCTTGGTGCCAGGGGGTGATCAGCCCCAGCATTTT. Residues: CASSLVPGGDQPQHF.

The chain carries TRBV19 and TRBJ1-2; 7 bases line up with TRBD1. The CDR3 contains 14 residues. In germline, CDR1 is LNHDA, CDR2 SQIVND (reference sequence). V gave up 8 bases and J gave up 7 bases; unmatched junction bases: 13. The chain's CDR3 is CASRSQGDGRGYTF. CDR3 DNA: TGTGCCAGTCGTAGTCAGGGGGATGGTCGTGGCTACACCTTC.

This chain joins TRBV7-2 and TRBJ2-6; D is perhaps TRBD1 (6 bases). Germline values: CDR1 SGHTA, CDR2 FQGNSA. V gave up 7 bases and J gave up 1 base, with 11 bases separating them. CDR3 length: 15 residues. The CDR3 DNA sequence: TGTGCCAGCAACCGAGGGGGTTCTGGGGCCAACGTCCTGACTTTC. Its protein is CASNRGGSGANVLTF.

There are a few counts of this clone. The CDR3 sequence is CASSFLGTYNEQFF. CDR3 coding DNA: TGTGCCAGCAGTTTTCTTGGGACGTACAATGAGCAGTTCTTC. The V and J genes are TRBV28 and TRBJ2-1; possibly TRBD1 or TRBD2 for D (5 bases each). Trimming removed 3 bases from V and 4 bases from J, with 10 bases in between. The CDR3 runs to 14 residues. Germline CDR1 and CDR2: MDHEN and SYDVKM.

This chain joins TRBV7-9 and TRBJ2-1, with D uncertain. In germline, CDR1 is SEHNR, CDR2 FQNEAQ (reference sequence). Deletions cut 5 bases from V and 4 bases from J, with 15 bases between. The CDR3 totals 15 residues. The CDR3 nucleotides read TGTGCCAGCAGCCCCCACACCGGGCTTTACAATGAGCAGTTCTTC. This translates into CASSPHTGLYNEQFF.